This T cell receptor (beta chain) originates from a study of metastatic and nonmetastatic thyroid tumors. Study summary: Across blood and tumor or nodule tissue, repertoires from malignant and benign thyroid patients were compared with one another. General study results and limits: Reported TCR beta diversity, measured in blood and tumor, was significantly higher for malignant thyroid tumors than for benign nodules.

All patients were untreated before thyroid surgery. Deletions cut 2 bases from V and 3 bases from J, with 14 bases between. The germline V gene has CDR1 MNHNS and CDR2 SASEGT. The CDR3 spans 16 residues. Remarks on this clone: Its target is unknown.

In the original workflow: The study's classifier, a distant-metastasis tool for papillary thyroid cancer, was built using CDR3 differences across clinicopathological groups. TCRdb recomputed clones from the PCR reads via MiXCR. Here the V and J calls rest on TCRdb's processing, not on the authors' analysis. Altogether 10,000 to 12,000 clones are present, around 30% being singletons, with the ten largest covering under 12%. This chain links TRBV6-1 with TRBJ1-3; no clear D. Material: tumor tissue. The receptor's source is a male donor with papillary thyroid cancer or a benign thyroid nodule (not recorded which). Some clones in this sample may be carry-over from other donors' samples. The CDR3 DNA reads as TGTGCCAGCAGTGAATCAGTAGGAGTTGGTGGAAACACCATATATTTT. The encoded protein is CASSESVGVGGNTIYF.